This T cell receptor beta chain was obtained from a study of cytomegalovirus exposure and HLA in healthy donors. The table lists this clone with a count of one. Germline V CDR1 and CDR2: GTSNPN, SVGIG (reference sequence). CDR3 length: 13 amino acids. V was shortened by 8 bases and J by 4 bases, with 15 bases between the two germline ends. This table comes from immunoSEQ multiplex PCR, and its TCRdb copy is limited to in-frame clones, with some not included. This table holds fewer than 250,000 clones, around 80% found once. The sequence was collected from a woman aged 25-40 years in good health and CMV-seropositive. This chain links TRBV30 with TRBJ1-3; D is ambiguous. The sequenced material came from PBMCs. CDR3 DNA: TGTGCCGTAAAGATGTATTCCGGAAACACCATATATTTT. Translation gives CAVKMYSGNTIYF.